The sample holds a few counts of the clone carrying this TCR beta chain. The sample belongs to a study of response to subunit inactivated influenza vaccine. MiXCR, run by TCRdb on the RT-PCR reads, gives a single entry per CDR3 protein. The data contain about 480,000 distinct CDR3 sequences, approximately 11% of them singletons. This CDR3 contains 15 residues. J gave up 3 bases and V 0 bases, and 5 bases lay outside the gene matches. Looked up from germline, CDR1 is LGHNA and CDR2 is YSLEER. This chain connects TRBV4-3 to TRBJ2-7, with 7 bases fitting TRBD2. The starting material was PBMCs from blood, obtained around seven weeks after vaccination. The receptor comes from a man in his fifties who received an inactivated influenza vaccine. The CDR3 is CASSQEGGLIYEQYF. CDR3 coding DNA: TGCGCCAGCAGCCAAGAGGGAGGGCTAATCTACGAGCAGTACTTC.